Each of the 27 T cell receptor beta chains below was sequenced from the same sample in a study of T cell responses to AZD1222 COVID-19 vaccine. Sequencing used immunoSEQ multiplex PCR; TCRdb keeps in-frame clones, though not all of them. The table has 150,000 or so clones, 93% seen once; the top ten hold around 1.9%. The specimen was peripheral blood, collected on day 0 of AZD1222 vaccination. These receptors all come from an adult in good health.

The chain uses TRBV6-5 and TRBJ1-5; D perhaps matches TRBD1 (6 bases). Germline V gene sequence: CDR1 MNHEY, CDR2 SVGAGI. The length of the CDR3 is 14 residues. Trimming stripped 7 bases from V and 0 bases from J, with 10 bases between. The CDR3 region has the DNA TGTGCCAGCAAGGGACAAAATAGCAATCAGCCCCAGCATTTT. It encodes CASKGQNSNQPQHF.

V is TRBV7-8 and J is TRBJ2-3, with a possible D match to TRBD1 (5 bases). This CDR3 has 16 amino acids. Germline V gives CDR1 SGHVS, CDR2 FQNEAQ. V lost 1 base, J lost 1 base, and 12 bases lay in between. CDR3 nucleotides: TGTGCCAGCAGCTTAGAGCCAGTAGGGGGCACAGATACGCAGTATTTT. This encodes CASSLEPVGGTDTQYF.

This chain links TRBV5-4 with TRBJ1-5; 8 bases are shared with TRBD1. Trimming at V came to 2 bases and at J to 2 bases, leaving 3 bases not matched to a gene. Germline V gene sequence: CDR1 SGHNT, CDR2 YYREEE (reference sequence). The CDR3 covers 15 residues. In nucleotides, the CDR3 is TGTGCCAGCAGCTTACAGGGGGGGGGCAATCAGCCCCAGCATTTT. Amino acids: CASSLQGGGNQPQHF.

The J gene is TRBJ1-6, the V gene TRBV6-6; D might be TRBD1 (5 bases). The CDR3 runs to 11 residues. V lost 6 bases and J lost 10, with 7 bases in between. Germline assignment: CDR1 MNHNY and CDR2 SVGAGI (reference sequence). The CDR3 DNA sequence: TGTGCCAGCAGGCAGGGATCACCCCTCCACTTT. This encodes CASRQGSPLHF.

The chain uses TRBV11-2 and TRBJ1-1; 8 bases are shared with TRBD1. V was pared by 5 bases and J by 6 bases, with 8 bases of the junction left unmatched. CDR3 length equals 14 residues. The germline CDR1 and CDR2 sequences are SGHAT and FQNNGV. Here the CDR3 DNA reads TGTGCCAGCAGCGCGAGGACAGGGAGAGCTGAAGCTTTCTTT. Its translation is CASSARTGRAEAFF.

The chain links TRBV5-1 to TRBJ1-2, with D possibly being TRBD1 (5 bases). Between the trimmed V and J ends, which lost 4 bases and 4 bases, there was a span of 14 bases. This CDR3 spans 14 amino acids. CDR1 is SGHRS and CDR2 is YFSETQ in the germline V gene. The CDR3 bases are TGCGCCAGCAGCCTGGCCCCGGGGCTCTATGGCTACACCTTC. It translates to CASSLAPGLYGYTF.

In DNA, the CDR3 is TGTGCCATCAGTACCCTCGGGGGGAACACTGAAGCTTTCTTT. It is translated as CAISTLGGNTEAFF. This chain joins TRBV10-3 and TRBJ1-1; tentatively, D is TRBD1 (5 bases). CDR3 length: 14 residues. Germline loops: CDR1 ENHRY, CDR2 SYGVKD. Trimming stripped 5 bases from V and 1 base from J, with 11 bases between.

The chain is built from TRBV6-5 and TRBJ1-2; TRBD1 might be the D (6 bases). Trimming took 7 bases from V and 4 from J, leaving 13 bases between them. This CDR3 is built from 13 residues. Germline CDR1 MNHEY, CDR2 SVGAGI. The CDR3 protein is CASIPTGGYGYTF. Written as DNA, the CDR3 is TGTGCCAGCATTCCGACAGGAGGCTATGGCTACACCTTC.

V usage is TRBV9 and J usage is TRBJ2-3, with D hard to call. CDR3 length: 12 residues. The germline V and J ends were trimmed by 4 bases and 2 bases, with 5 bases remaining between them. Per the germline V gene, CDR1 is SGDLS and CDR2 is YYNGEE. The CDR3 DNA reads as TGTGCCAGCAGCCCAATCACAGATACGCAGTATTTT. Translation: CASSPITDTQYF. Filled out from reference TRBV9 and TRBJ2-3, the complete variable domain reads DSGVTQTPKHLITATGQRVTLRCSPRSGDLSVYWYQQSLDQGLQFLIQYYNGEERAKGNILERFSAQQFPDLHSELNLSSLELGDSALYFCASSPITDTQYFGPGTRLTVL.

This clone has only one observation. The gene calls are TRBV28 and TRBJ1-2; the D gene is possibly TRBD1 (5 bases). Trimming took off 4 bases at V and 2 bases at J, with 8 bases between the two ends. CDR1 and CDR2 (germline): MDHEN, SYDVKM. This CDR3 contains 13 residues. As DNA, the CDR3 is TGTGCCAGCAGTTCAGGGACCAACTATGGCTACACCTTC. This sequence encodes CASSSGTNYGYTF.

The CDR3 DNA follows: TGTGCCAGCAGCTTGGGTAGCGTAGCCAAAAACATTCAGTACTTC. Translating gives CASSLGSVAKNIQYF. The chain employs TRBV5-4 and TRBJ2-4; perhaps TRBD2 as D (5 bases). The CDR3 has 15 amino acids. Trimming stripped 0 bases from V and 0 bases from J, with 7 bases between. Germline V gene sequence: CDR1 SGHNT, CDR2 YYREEE (reference sequence). Based on the CDR3 plus reference TRBV5-4 and TRBJ2-4, the full variable domain is ETGVTQSPTHLIKTRGQQVTLRCSSQSGHNTVSWYQQALGQGPQFIFQYYREEENGRGNFPPRFSGLQFPNYSSELNVNALELDDSALYLCASSLGSVAKNIQYFGAGTRLSVL.

This clone was recorded once. V is TRBV12-5 and J is TRBJ2-3; 7 bases line up with TRBD1. With V trimmed by 1 base and J by 4 bases, 8 bases remained unmatched. This CDR3 comprises 16 residues. Looked up from germline, CDR1 is LGHNT and CDR2 is FRNRAP. As DNA, the CDR3 is TGTGCTAGTGGTTTGGGACAGGGAAAACACGCAGATACGCAGTATTTT. Translating gives CASGLGQGKHADTQYF. Full variable domain (rest looked up from reference TRBV12-5 and TRBJ2-3): DARVTQTPRHKVTEMGQEVTMRCQPILGHNTVFWYRQTMMQGLELLAYFRNRAPLDDSGMPKDRFSAEMPDATLATLKIQPSEPRDSAVYFCASGLGQGKHADTQYFGPGTRLTVL.

The rearrangement links TRBV20-1 to TRBJ2-3; unclear D gene. Trimming took 3 bases from V and 6 from J, leaving 13 bases between them. The CDR3 length is 13 residues. The germline V gene encodes CDR1 DFQATT and CDR2 SNEGSKA (reference sequence). The CDR3 region is CSASRRTADTQYF. For the CDR3, the DNA is TGCAGTGCTAGTAGGCGTACGGCGGATACGCAGTATTTT.

J is TRBJ1-5 and V is TRBV7-2, with D hard to call. The CDR3 loop spans 13 amino acids. V dropped 2 bases and J dropped 4 bases, with 6 bases sitting between them. The germline CDR1 and CDR2 sequences are SGHTA and FQGNSA. The CDR3 bases are TGTGCCAGCAGCTTATCGGTTAATCAGCCCCAGCATTTT. It specifies CASSLSVNQPQHF.

V gene TRBV21-1 combines with J gene TRBJ1-1; TRBD1 is the table's D call, not checked against the DNA. TRBV21-1 has pseudogene status. CDR3 size: 15 residues. The CDR3 DNA follows: TGTGCCAGCAGCAAAGGGGGGCGGAAAAACACTGAAGCTTTCTTT. Translating gives CASSKGGRKNTEAFF.

This chain links TRBV13 with TRBJ2-7, with a weak D call TRBD2 (6 bases). CDR3 length equals 14 residues. V was clipped by 4 bases and J by 3 bases, with 13 bases between them. Per germline, CDR1 PRHDT and CDR2 FYEKMQ (reference sequence). CDR3 nucleotides: TGTGCCAGCAGCTCCGGGGGAGTAAGCTACGAGCAGTACTTC. This encodes CASSSGGVSYEQYF.

V gene TRBV6-6 combines with J gene TRBJ1-1; weak D call: TRBD1 (6 bases). Germline V CDR1 and CDR2: MNHNY, SVGAGI (reference sequence). There are 15 residues in the CDR3. V was shortened by 5 bases and J by 0 bases, with 13 bases between the two germline ends. CDR3 sequence (DNA): TGTGCCAGCAGTCCGGACAGCGAAATGAACACTGAAGCTTTCTTT. Its protein is CASSPDSEMNTEAFF.

This clone has just one count. The chain links TRBV27 to TRBJ2-3; 7 nucleotides line up with TRBD2. The CDR3 extends over 18 amino acids. Trimming at V came to 5 bases and at J to 2 bases, leaving 16 bases not matched to a gene. The germline V gene has CDR1 MNHEY and CDR2 SMNVEV (reference sequence). The CDR3 reads CASSTITARGEPTDTQYF. The CDR3 DNA reads as TGTGCCAGCAGTACGATAACCGCACGGGGGGAACCCACAGATACGCAGTATTTT.

The chain joins TRBV3-1 (or the pseudogene TRBV3-2) to TRBJ1-5, with D unresolved. With 0 bases removed from V and 5 bases from J, the gap between germline ends came to 17 bases. The CDR3 sequence is 17 residues long. Germline V gene sequence: CDR1 LGHDT, CDR2 YNNKEL (reference sequence). The CDR3 region has the DNA TGTGCCAGCAGCCAAGAAGTGGGCCTTCCTCCCCATCAGCCCCAGCATTTT. As protein: CASSQEVGLPPHQPQHF.

The V and J genes are TRBV6-1 and TRBJ1-2; 11 bases line up with TRBD1. With 6 bases clipped from V and 8 bases from J, the junction kept 14 bases outside the gene matches. The germline CDR1 and CDR2 sequences are MNHNS and SASEGT. This CDR3 contains 16 residues. CDR3 sequence (DNA): TGTGCCAGCAGAGAAATCCGGGACAGGGGGTTTCGCGGCTACACCTTC. Amino acids: CASREIRDRGFRGYTF.

V is TRBV5-1 and J is TRBJ1-3, with 7 bases that match TRBD1. The CDR3 consists of 14 residues. Looked up from germline, CDR1 is SGHRS and CDR2 is YFSETQ. V lost 4 bases to trimming and J lost 0 bases; unmatched junction nucleotides: 1. Here the CDR3 reads CASSRTGSGNTIYF. The CDR3 coding sequence is TGCGCCAGCAGCCGGACAGGCTCTGGAAACACCATATATTTT.

V usage is TRBV15 and J usage is TRBJ1-2, with a weak D call TRBD1 (5 bases). V was pared by 0 bases and J by 7 bases, with 9 bases between. The CDR3 sequence is 13 residues long. Germline V CDR1 and CDR2: LNHNV, YYDKDF (reference sequence). The CDR3 DNA sequence: TGTGCCACCAGCAGAGAAGGGGCTGCTGGCTACACCTTC. Translated: CATSREGAAGYTF.

The chain couples TRBV7-9 to TRBJ1-1; D remains unclear. The CDR3 has 14 amino acids. Germline V gene sequence: CDR1 SEHNR, CDR2 FQNEAQ (reference sequence). Trimming left V 6 bases short and J 2 bases short, with 13 bases between. The CDR3 DNA reads as TGTGCCAGCAGTCGCTACGACGGTAACACTGAAGCTTTCTTT. Translating it yields CASSRYDGNTEAFF.

This clone was found once. V is TRBV9 and J is TRBJ1-5; D remains unclear. Germline values: CDR1 SGDLS, CDR2 YYNGEE. V shed 4 bases and J shed 3 bases, with 11 bases lying between them. This CDR3 comprises 14 residues. CDR3 region: CASSLPGSNQPQHF. The CDR3 coding sequence is TGTGCCAGCAGCTTGCCCGGGTCCAATCAGCCCCAGCATTTT.

This rearrangement joins TRBV7-9 to TRBJ2-5; the match to TRBD1 covers 8 bases. From germline, CDR1 is SEHNR and CDR2 FQNEAQ (reference sequence). V was clipped by 6 bases and J by 5 bases; unmatched bases: 14. The CDR3 totals 16 residues. CDR3 bases: TGTGCCAGCAGTCATCCACAGAGGACAGGGTGGGAGACCCAGTACTTC. It is translated as CASSHPQRTGWETQYF. The full variable domain, in which reference TRBV7-9 and TRBJ2-5 provide the parts outside the CDR3, is DTGVSQNPRHKITKRGQNVTFRCDPISEHNRLYWYRQTLGQGPEFLTYFQNEAQLEKSRLLSDRFSAERPKGSFSTLEIQRTEQGDSAMYLCASSHPQRTGWETQYFGPGTRLLVL.

The chain uses TRBV4-1 and TRBJ1-6, with D perhaps matching TRBD1 (6 bases). CDR1 MGHRA and CDR2 YSYEKL come from the germline V gene. Trimming stripped 6 bases from V and 7 bases from J, with 10 bases between. The CDR3 has 13 amino acids. This CDR3 is CASRGQLNSPLHF. CDR3 DNA: TGCGCCAGCAGAGGACAGCTAAATTCACCCCTCCACTTT.

This clone has only a few counts. The chain couples TRBV29-1 to TRBJ2-1; no reliable D call. V was clipped by 1 base and J by 6 bases, with 19 bases between them. The CDR3 covers 16 residues. Germline V gene data show CDR1 as SQVTM and CDR2 as ANQGSEA. CDR3 loop: CSVEGLARSRSNEQFF. For the CDR3, the DNA is TGCAGCGTTGAAGGCCTGGCCAGAAGTAGATCCAATGAGCAGTTCTTC.